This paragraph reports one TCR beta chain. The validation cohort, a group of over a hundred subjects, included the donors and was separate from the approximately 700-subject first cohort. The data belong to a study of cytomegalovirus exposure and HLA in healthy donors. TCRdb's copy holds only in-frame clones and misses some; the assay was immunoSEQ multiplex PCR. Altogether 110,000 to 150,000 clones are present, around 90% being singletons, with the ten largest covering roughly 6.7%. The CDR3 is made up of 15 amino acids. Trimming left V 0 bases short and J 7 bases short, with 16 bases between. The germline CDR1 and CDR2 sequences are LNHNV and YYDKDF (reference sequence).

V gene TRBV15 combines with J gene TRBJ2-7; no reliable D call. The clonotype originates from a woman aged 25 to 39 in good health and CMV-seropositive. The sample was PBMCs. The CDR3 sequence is CATSRDPSGTEEQYF. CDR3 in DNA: TGTGCCACCAGCAGAGATCCGTCTGGAACGGAGGAGCAGTACTTC.